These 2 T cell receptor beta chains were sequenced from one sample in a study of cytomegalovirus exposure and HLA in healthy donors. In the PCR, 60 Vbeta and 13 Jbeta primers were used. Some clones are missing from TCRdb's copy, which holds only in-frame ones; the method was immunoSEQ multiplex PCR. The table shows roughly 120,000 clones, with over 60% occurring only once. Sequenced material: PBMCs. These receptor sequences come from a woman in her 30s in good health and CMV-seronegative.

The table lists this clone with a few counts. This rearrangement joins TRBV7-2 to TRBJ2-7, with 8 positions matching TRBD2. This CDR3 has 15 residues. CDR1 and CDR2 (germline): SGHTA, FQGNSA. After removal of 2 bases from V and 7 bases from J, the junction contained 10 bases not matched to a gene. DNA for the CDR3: TGTGCCAGCAGCTTATCCCCGGGAGGGCCTCAGGAGCAGTACTTC. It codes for CASSLSPGGPQEQYF.

The CDR3 DNA follows: TGTGCCAGCAGTGAAGGTTCTGACAGGTCGTACGAGCAGTACTTC. This gives the protein CASSEGSDRSYEQYF. This chain uses TRBV6-1 with TRBJ2-7; a weak D match, TRBD1 (6 bases). The CDR3 sequence is 15 residues long. From germline, CDR1 is MNHNS and CDR2 SASEGT. Trimming cost V 1 base and J 4 bases, with 14 bases left between them.